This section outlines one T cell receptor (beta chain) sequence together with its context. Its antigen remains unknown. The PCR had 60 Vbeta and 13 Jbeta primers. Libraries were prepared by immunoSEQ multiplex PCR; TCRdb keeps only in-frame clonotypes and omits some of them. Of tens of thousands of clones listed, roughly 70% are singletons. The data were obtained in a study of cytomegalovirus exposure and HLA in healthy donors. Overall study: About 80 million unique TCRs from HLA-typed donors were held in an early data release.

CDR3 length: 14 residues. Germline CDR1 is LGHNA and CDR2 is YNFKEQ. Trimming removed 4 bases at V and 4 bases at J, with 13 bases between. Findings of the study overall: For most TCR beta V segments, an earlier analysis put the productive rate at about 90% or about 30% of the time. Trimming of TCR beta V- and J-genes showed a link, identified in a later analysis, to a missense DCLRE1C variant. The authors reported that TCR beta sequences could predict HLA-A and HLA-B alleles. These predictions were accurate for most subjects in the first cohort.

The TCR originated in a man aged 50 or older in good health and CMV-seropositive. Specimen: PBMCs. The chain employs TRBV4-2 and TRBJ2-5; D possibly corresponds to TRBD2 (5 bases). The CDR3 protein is CASSLKTSPETQYF. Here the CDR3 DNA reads TGTGCCAGCAGCCTGAAAACTAGTCCAGAGACCCAGTACTTC.